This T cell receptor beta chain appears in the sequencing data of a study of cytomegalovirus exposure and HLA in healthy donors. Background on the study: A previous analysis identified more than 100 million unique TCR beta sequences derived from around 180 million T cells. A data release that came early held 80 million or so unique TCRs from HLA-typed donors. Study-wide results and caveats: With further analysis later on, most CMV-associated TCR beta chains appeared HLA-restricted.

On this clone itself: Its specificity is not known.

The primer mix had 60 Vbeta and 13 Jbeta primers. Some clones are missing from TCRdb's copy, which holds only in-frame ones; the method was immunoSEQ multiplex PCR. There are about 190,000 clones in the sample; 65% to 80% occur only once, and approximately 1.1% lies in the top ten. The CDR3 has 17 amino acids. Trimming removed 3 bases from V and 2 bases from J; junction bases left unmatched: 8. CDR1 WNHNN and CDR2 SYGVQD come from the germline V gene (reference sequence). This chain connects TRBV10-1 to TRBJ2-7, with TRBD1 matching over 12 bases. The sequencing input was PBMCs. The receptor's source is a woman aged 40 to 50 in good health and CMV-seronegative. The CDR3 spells CASSEFRGQGAAYEQYV. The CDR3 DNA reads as TGCGCCAGCAGTGAATTTAGGGGACAGGGGGCGGCCTACGAGCAGTACGTC.